The T cell receptor (beta chain) under discussion was sequenced for a study of regulatory T cells in long-lasting Graves disease. General study points: The small sample size may have reduced accuracy.

Construction of the TCR beta libraries employed iRepertoire HTBI primers in conjunction with Arm-PCR of CDR3 regions. TCRdb fed the multiplex PCR reads into MiXCR, producing one record per CDR3 protein. The sample records about 530,000 distinct CDR3 sequences, 15% to 20% being singletons. The time point was: newly diagnosed GD, antithyroid drugs for less than 3 months. RNA from PBMCs was the source of the TCR library. The patient group derived from an endocrinology department in Xi'an, China. This clonotype was seen repeatedly, ten times or more. Its target is unknown. Another study also made use of these data, one on T cells in Graves' hyperthyroidism and ophthalmopathy. From that second work: Uncontrolled infections, other autoimmune diseases, pregnancy or lactation led to exclusion of patients. The study used the HTBI primer set for a first-round RT-PCR of the TCR CDR3.

This specimen consisted of peripheral blood mononuclear cells (PBMCs), obtained at new diagnosis, from a patient treated with antithyroid drugs. The receptor's source is a woman aged 35 to 60 with Graves disease.

CDR3 protein: CASTPGGLAYEQYF. CDR3 bases: TGTGCCAGCACCCCAGGAGGACTGGCCTACGAGCAGTACTTC. This chain uses TRBV6-1 with TRBJ2-7; possibly TRBD2 for D (5 bases). Trimming took 7 bases from V and 2 from J, leaving 15 bases between them. This CDR3 has 14 residues. Looked up from germline, CDR1 is MNHNS and CDR2 is SASEGT.